Reported below is one T cell receptor (beta chain). The antigen is not known. The data were obtained in a study of cytomegalovirus exposure and HLA in healthy donors. The length of the CDR3 is 14 residues. The V gene lost 3 bases and the J gene lost 6 bases, with 14 bases spanning the gap. CDR1 LNHDA and CDR2 SQIVND come from the germline V gene (reference sequence). Overall study findings and caveats: The authors later linked a missense DCLRE1C variant to TCR beta V- and J-gene trimming. Among donors in an Asian-associated ancestry cluster, a later analysis reportedly found fewer N-insertions than the approximately 670-donor mean. Later, an analysis showed that TCR beta chains associated with HLA were more clonally expanded than others that were equally common.

The PCR used 60 Vbeta and 13 Jbeta primers. Sequencing used immunoSEQ multiplex PCR; TCRdb keeps in-frame clones, though not all of them. The table shows 75,000 to 95,000 clones, with 78% occurring only once. The chain employs TRBV19 and TRBJ1-2; a weak D match, TRBD1 (6 bases). Specimen: PBMCs. This TCR derives from a male donor in good health and CMV-seropositive. The CDR3 DNA follows: TGTGCCAGTAGTATTACGGGGGGCGTTCATGGCTACACCTTC. It specifies CASSITGGVHGYTF.